The 27 T cell receptor beta chains given below trace back to one sample, sequenced in a study of T cell responses to AZD1222 COVID-19 vaccine listed by TCRdb under 2021. Interpreted using the paper, the time point label stands for: baseline before first vaccination. The library was built by means of the immunoSEQ multiplex PCR assay. Imported from immuneACCESS, the table was reduced by TCRdb to in-frame sequences with V and J called. These copies leave out some clones; in studies compared against another copy, an unresolved V gene accounts for under half, and the cause of the remainder is not known. Recorded for this sample are 150,000 to 200,000 clones; roughly 92% of them occurred a single time. The ten top clones hold 2.6% of the sample. Sequences were derived from peripheral blood, sampled on day 0 of AZD1222 vaccination. The receptors originated from an adult in good health.

The gene calls are TRBV6-1 and TRBJ2-1, with 15 bases matching TRBD2. In germline, CDR1 is MNHNS, CDR2 SASEGT. V dropped 2 bases and J dropped 4; count of bases not matched to a gene: 3. The CDR3 runs to 17 residues. The CDR3 spells CASSEIGTSGRYNEQFF. The DNA of the CDR3 is TGTGCCAGCAGTGAAATTGGGACTAGCGGGAGGTACAATGAGCAGTTCTTC.

The chain uses TRBV5-4 and TRBJ1-6, with D perhaps TRBD1 (6 bases). This CDR3 has 16 amino acids. V shed 0 bases and J shed 7 bases, with 14 bases lying between them. The germline V gene encodes CDR1 SGHNT and CDR2 YYREEE (reference sequence). The CDR3 DNA sequence: TGTGCCAGCAGCTTGGGGGCACAGGGACCCAATTCACCCCTCCACTTT. Its protein is CASSLGAQGPNSPLHF.

This chain uses TRBV11-2 with TRBJ2-7, with TRBD2 matching 10 bases. The V segment lost 5 bases and the J segment 3 bases; nucleotides outside the gene matches: 4. This CDR3 is 14 amino acids long. CDR1 SGHAT and CDR2 FQNNGV come from the germline V gene. DNA for the CDR3: TGTGCCAGCAGCCGCAGGACTAGCGGCTACGAGCAGTACTTC. Encoded protein: CASSRRTSGYEQYF.

The chain's CDR3 is CASSYGQGGGSPLHF. CDR3 in DNA: TGTGCCAGCAGTTACGGACAGGGGGGAGGTTCACCCCTCCACTTT. V is TRBV6-5 and J is TRBJ1-6; 10 bases are a match to TRBD1. The CDR3 is made up of 15 amino acids. Germline V gene lookup returns CDR1 MNHEY and CDR2 SVGAGI. V dropped 2 bases and J dropped 9; count of bases not matched to a gene: 4.

This chain uses TRBV5-1 with TRBJ1-1; D gene ambiguous. The length of the CDR3 is 14 residues. CDR1 is SGHRS, CDR2 YFSETQ, per germline. Between the trimmed V and J ends, which lost 0 bases and 0 bases, there was a span of 6 bases. The CDR3 coding sequence is TGCGCCAGCAGCTTGGACACAGTGAACACTGAAGCTTTCTTT. It translates to CASSLDTVNTEAFF.

The chain links TRBV11-3 to TRBJ2-1, with D maybe TRBD2 (6 bases). This CDR3 region has 16 residues. The germline V and J ends were trimmed by 0 bases and 0 bases, with 9 bases remaining between them. Germline V gene sequence: CDR1 SGHNT, CDR2 YENEEA. As DNA, the CDR3 is TGTGCCAGCAGCTTAGACCCGGGAGCCTCCTACAATGAGCAGTTCTTC. It specifies CASSLDPGASYNEQFF.

This clone came up once. The rearrangement links TRBV25-1 to TRBJ2-1; D ambiguous. V was trimmed by 3 bases and J by 7 bases, leaving 7 bases between them. CDR3 length: 12 amino acids. Germline CDR1 is MGHDK and CDR2 is SYGVNS. The CDR3 is CASSDLWNEQFF. CDR3 DNA: TGTGCCAGCAGTGATTTGTGGAATGAGCAGTTCTTC.

This chain joins TRBV7-8 and TRBJ2-2; D remains ambiguous. The CDR3 runs to 11 residues. Germline V gene lookup returns CDR1 SGHVS and CDR2 FQNEAQ. Between the trimmed V and J ends, which lost 1 base and 7 bases, there was a span of 1 base. The CDR3 coding sequence is TGTGCCAGCAGCTTAGTCGGGGAGCTGTTTTTT. It encodes CASSLVGELFF.

The chain couples TRBV4-2 to TRBJ2-1; 14 bases line up with TRBD2. Germline V gene lookup returns CDR1 LGHNA and CDR2 YNFKEQ. V trimming: 4 bases; J trimming: 10 bases; junction bases outside the gene matches: 6. This CDR3 is built from 15 residues. CDR3 DNA sequence: TGTGCCAGCAGCCCCCGACTAGCGGGAGGGAACGAGCAGTTCTTC. It codes for CASSPRLAGGNEQFF.

The rearrangement links TRBV2 to TRBJ2-7, with 9 bases aligning to TRBD1. CDR3 size: 13 residues. The V segment lost 6 bases and the J segment 3 bases; nucleotides outside the gene matches: 3. CDR1 is SNHLY and CDR2 is FYNNEI in the germline V gene. CDR3 sequence reads: CASRGTGIYEQYF. The DNA for the CDR3 is TGTGCCAGCAGGGGGACAGGGATCTACGAGCAGTACTTC.

This clone was counted a single time. V and J are TRBV2 and TRBJ2-7; 8 nucleotides align to TRBD2. Germline CDR1 reads SNHLY; CDR2 reads FYNNEI. CDR3 length: 18 residues. J was trimmed by 2 bases and V by 6 bases; bases with no gene match: 18. CDR3 loop: CASRGKPTGGLGPYEQYF. The CDR3 DNA is TGTGCCAGCAGGGGTAAGCCAACGGGGGGGTTAGGCCCCTACGAGCAGTACTTC.

Only one count was recorded for this clone. This sequence joins TRBV5-5 and TRBJ1-3, with 8 bases matching TRBD1. Per germline, CDR1 SGHKS and CDR2 YYEKEE (reference sequence). The ends lost 1 base at V and 3 bases at J; junction bases unmatched: 6. CDR3 size: 16 residues. Written as DNA, the CDR3 is TGTGCCAGCAGCTTGTCCGACAGGGGAGTTGGAAACACCATATATTTT. Translation gives CASSLSDRGVGNTIYF.

CDR3 sequence (DNA): TGTGCCAGCAGGCAGGGGGCCGCCCAGCCCCAGCATTTT. Its translation is CASRQGAAQPQHF. The gene calls are TRBV6-5 and TRBJ1-5; 8 bases agree with TRBD1. J gave up 7 bases and V 6 bases, and 5 bases lay outside the gene matches. The CDR3 consists of 13 residues. Looked up from germline, CDR1 is MNHEY and CDR2 is SVGAGI.

About this clone itself: The sample has other DNA sequences that encode this CDR3 too. The chain joins TRBV5-1 to TRBJ1-6; D is undetermined. Germline CDR1 reads SGHRS; CDR2 reads YFSETQ. The CDR3 runs 14 residues. Trimming left V 2 bases short and J 6 bases short, with 9 bases between. The chain's CDR3 is CASSFGQRNSPLHF. The CDR3 DNA reads TGCGCCAGCAGCTTTGGGCAGCGTAATTCACCCCTCCACTTT.

The J gene is TRBJ2-7, the V gene TRBV7-6; 9 nucleotides match TRBD2. J gave up 5 bases and V 0 bases, and 14 bases lay outside the gene matches. The CDR3 length is 18 residues. CDR1 and CDR2 (germline): SGHVS, FNYEAQ. The chain's CDR3 is CASSLAHSGREGPDEQYF. Written as DNA, the CDR3 is TGTGCCAGCAGCTTAGCCCATTCGGGGCGGGAGGGCCCCGACGAGCAGTACTTC.

The chain joins TRBV11-2 to TRBJ2-7; D might be TRBD1 (6 bases). Germline V gene sequence: CDR1 SGHAT, CDR2 FQNNGV. V lost 1 base and J 4 bases, leaving 11 bases between the germline ends. The CDR3 runs to 14 residues. CDR3 nucleotides: TGTGCCAGCAGCTTAGCAGTAGGGGGTTACGAGCAGTACTTC. This sequence encodes CASSLAVGGYEQYF.

The genes are TRBV7-6 and TRBJ2-1, with D maybe TRBD2 (6 bases). Trimming shortened V by 2 bases and J by 4 bases, and 12 bases separated the two germline ends. The CDR3 sequence is 15 residues long. The germline V gene encodes CDR1 SGHVS and CDR2 FNYEAQ. The CDR3 region has the DNA TGTGCCAGCAGCTTACGACTAGGTAATTACAATGAGCAGTTCTTC. Translated, it gives CASSLRLGNYNEQFF.

The chain employs TRBV5-5 and TRBJ1-3, with a possible D match to TRBD1 (5 bases). Germline V gene lookup returns CDR1 SGHKS and CDR2 YYEKEE (reference sequence). Trimming removed 1 base at V and 4 bases at J, with 12 bases between. This CDR3 is built from 15 residues. The CDR3: CASSLLGVEGNTIYF. The CDR3 DNA reads as TGTGCCAGCAGCTTGCTGGGGGTTGAAGGAAACACCATATATTTT.

This clone was observed a few times. This sample also contains other DNA sequences that code for the same CDR3. V and J are TRBV18 and TRBJ1-2; D is possibly TRBD1 (6 bases). Germline CDR1 and CDR2: KGHSH and LQKENI. V shed 1 base and J shed 3 bases, with 6 bases lying between them. The CDR3 is 13 amino acids. This CDR3 reads CASSPQGDYGYTF. CDR3 nucleotides: TGTGCCAGCTCACCACAGGGGGACTATGGCTACACCTTC.

The chain has TRBV2 and TRBJ2-3, with 9 bases lining up with TRBD2. J was trimmed by 0 bases and V by 6 bases; bases with no gene match: 4. This CDR3 is 15 amino acids long. The germline V gene has CDR1 SNHLY and CDR2 FYNNEI. CDR3 nucleotide sequence: TGTGCCAGCAGGATAGGACTAGCGAGCACAGATACGCAGTATTTT. Its translation is CASRIGLASTDTQYF.

The rearrangement links TRBV4-2 to TRBJ2-1; 11 bases line up with TRBD2. The CDR3 spans 16 residues. The trim removed 0 bases at V and 9 bases at J, leaving 7 bases unmatched. CDR1 is LGHNA and CDR2 is YNFKEQ in the germline V gene. The chain's CDR3 is CASSQDGIAGGREQFF. DNA for the CDR3: TGTGCCAGCAGCCAAGATGGGATAGCGGGAGGGCGTGAGCAGTTCTTC.

The chain recombines TRBV6-5 with TRBJ1-1; tentatively, D is TRBD1 (6 bases). Per the germline V gene, CDR1 is MNHEY and CDR2 is SVGAGI. Between the trimmed V and J ends, which lost 8 bases and 4 bases, there was a span of 14 bases. The CDR3 is made up of 13 amino acids. The DNA of the CDR3 is TGTGCCAGCGCAGGGGTATGGGTCACTGAAGCTTTCTTT. It yields the protein CASAGVWVTEAFF.

This clone was found once. The chain has TRBV6-6 and TRBJ1-1; TRBD1 is a possible D gene (5 bases). Germline V gene lookup returns CDR1 MNHNY and CDR2 SVGAGI (reference sequence). Between the trimmed V and J ends, which lost 7 bases and 8 bases, there was a span of 11 bases. The CDR3 has 11 residues. The CDR3: CASTNRQEAFF. The CDR3 nucleotides read TGTGCCAGCACCAACCGACAGGAAGCTTTCTTT.

The genes are TRBV12-3 or TRBV12-4 and TRBJ2-2; TRBD2 is a possible D gene (5 bases). Trimming took 6 bases from V and 7 from J, leaving 12 bases between them. This CDR3 contains 13 residues. In DNA form, the CDR3 reads TGTGCCAGCAGGAGGGCCTGGGGCGGGGAGCTGTTTTTT. Protein sequence: CASRRAWGGELFF.

The genes are TRBV29-1 and TRBJ1-3; D ambiguous. From germline, CDR1 is SQVTM and CDR2 ANQGSEA. This CDR3 contains 14 residues. V lost 6 bases and J 0 bases, leaving 12 bases between the germline ends. CDR3 residues: CSVETANSGNTIYF. DNA of the CDR3: TGCAGCGTCGAGACGGCTAACTCTGGAAACACCATATATTTT.

V gene TRBV5-1 combines with J gene TRBJ2-1; D not certain. V lost 2 bases and J 7 bases, leaving 16 bases between the germline ends. Germline V gene lookup returns CDR1 SGHRS and CDR2 YFSETQ. This CDR3 is built from 15 residues. The CDR3 is CASSFDHPTRNEQFF. The CDR3 nucleotides read TGCGCCAGCAGCTTTGATCATCCTACTCGGAATGAGCAGTTCTTC.

The CDR3 loop is CASSTRTGYNSPLHF. CDR3 DNA sequence: TGTGCCAGTAGTACCCGGACAGGGTACAATTCACCCCTCCACTTT. V usage is TRBV19 and J usage is TRBJ1-6; 8 bases map to TRBD1. CDR1 and CDR2 from the germline V gene are LNHDA and SQIVND (reference sequence). The V gene end was trimmed by 4 bases and the J gene end by 7 bases; junction bases not matched to a gene: 6. CDR3 size: 15 residues.